This T cell receptor beta chain emerged from a study of blood T cell repertoires in COVID-19 (TCRdb year 2020). Turning to the overall study: Samples from collaborators originated in the United States, Italy and Spain and spanned both the acute and convalescent phases of COVID-19. The repertoires were released in a freely available public database meant as a resource for research on the immune response to SARS-CoV-2. Sample metadata almost always included a de-identified subject ID, COVID-19 status, age in years and sex. Samples came from the ongoing ImmuneRACE study (first 160 participants) plus 1,254 subjects from 6 global collaborators. Subjects who had been exposed to COVID-19, were actively infected with it, or had recovered from it provided the deeply sampled blood TCRbeta repertoires that made up the dataset. The material from the prospective study consisted of cDNA or gDNA derived from T cells, B-cell-depleted T cells, or PBMCs. Where available, HLA class I and class II types were obtained from metadata supplied by the sample provider rather than from assay-based typing. What the authors observed across the whole study: The quantity of clinical and demographic metadata differed by source and by participant and was supplied without curation.

A second Seattle source provided samples from volunteer blood donors who had recovered from COVID-19. Each collaborating institution followed its own protocols to collect whole blood in K2EDTA tubes. For TCRbeta analysis, collaborators shipped samples as frozen whole blood, isolated PBMCs, or DNA extracted from either of those sample types. CDR3 length: 13 amino acids, cysteine to phenylalanine. The retained sequence is limited to the CDR3, 39 bases, with the frame set at the first base. V loses 3 bases, J loses 14 bases, and the germline ends lie 19 bases apart. Per the germline V gene, KGHSH is the CDR1 and LQKENI is the CDR2. The immunoSEQ Assay, a bias-controlled multiplex PCR, was used to amplify TCRbeta CDR3 regions from genomic DNA. As for how the authors treated the data: Nucleated cell counts per sample were estimated from amplification of reference gene primers within the assay. To quantify the absolute abundance of each unique TCRbeta CDR3 rearrangement, sequence reads were collapsed and filtered. Productive Simpson clonality was computed per sample as the square root of Simpson's diversity index over productive rearrangements. TCRdb limited this immuneACCESS table to in-frame rearrangements with V and J called. A share of clones is missing; checked studies link under half to unresolved V genes, and the rest is unexplained. The V and J calls and the clone size are those of that table, but D and trimming were determined from the DNA. This sample lists around 270,000 clones; about 87% were detected once. Jointly, the top ten make up approximately 4.3% of the sample.

In the case of this clone: It has no known antigen specificity. The sample holds no much larger clone one base away, and base qualities are not on file.

Material for sequencing was peripheral blood. The V and J segments used are TRBV18 and TRBJ1-2, with no confident D gene call. The receptor was derived from a man in his fifties or sixties who had recovered from COVID-19. The CDR3 here reads CASSPIQEQPGTF. The DNA sequence follows: TGTGCCAGCTCACCCATCCAAGAGCAACCCGGGACCTTC.